These 10 T cell receptor beta chains came from one sample sequenced in a study of blood T cell repertoires in COVID-19. The table came from immunoSEQ multiplex PCR; TCRdb's copy has only in-frame clones and leaves some out. Here the sample spans some 27,000 clones, roughly 80% being singletons. Sample: peripheral blood. These TCRs come from a man between 65 and 79 years old with acute or convalescent COVID-19.

This clone was observed a few times. The chain links TRBV14 to TRBJ1-2; D gene unclear. The CDR3 is made up of 22 amino acids. From germline, CDR1 is SGHDN and CDR2 FVKESK. V dropped 0 bases and J dropped 2 bases, with 31 bases sitting between them. CDR3 region: CASSQDISDPDFIIRKNYGYTF. The CDR3 region has the DNA TGTGCCAGCAGCCAAGATATATCCGACCCCGACTTCATCATTAGAAAAAACTATGGCTACACCTTC. Full variable domain (remainder filled in from reference TRBV14 and TRBJ1-2): EAGVTQFPSHSVIEKGQTVTLRCDPISGHDNLYWYRRVMGKEIKFLLHFVKESKQDESGMPNNRFLAERTGGTYSTLKVQPAELEDSGVYFCASSQDISDPDFIIRKNYGYTFGSGTRLTVV.

This clone was detected a few times. The chain's CDR3 is CASRDRIGGELFF. The CDR3 DNA is TGCGCCAGCAGAGACAGGATTGGCGGGGAGCTGTTTTTT. The chain carries TRBV5-1 and TRBJ2-2; tentatively, D is TRBD1 (6 bases). This CDR3 spans 13 amino acids. Trimming removed 5 bases from V and 7 bases from J, with 12 bases in between. CDR1 is SGHRS and CDR2 is YFSETQ in the germline V gene.

The chain links TRBV19 to TRBJ2-2, with 7 bases that match TRBD1. Germline V gives CDR1 LNHDA, CDR2 SQIVND (reference sequence). Losses at the gene ends were 7 bases for V and 3 bases for J; bases not matched to a gene: 11. CDR3 length equals 16 residues. CDR3 in DNA: TGTGCCAGTACCCAGCGAGGGGGCACGGACACCGGGGAGCTGTTTTTT. This codes for CASTQRGGTDTGELFF.

V and J are TRBV3-1 (or the pseudogene TRBV3-2) and TRBJ1-1; no clear D. Germline V gene sequence: CDR1 LGHDT, CDR2 YNNKEL (reference sequence). V was shortened by 6 bases and J by 1 base, with 9 bases between the two germline ends. The CDR3 spans 13 residues. CDR3 sequence: CASRDSGNTEAFF. CDR3 coding DNA: TGTGCCAGCAGGGATTCAGGGAACACTGAAGCTTTCTTT.

The rearrangement links TRBV7-2 to TRBJ2-1, with a tentative D call TRBD1 (6 bases). V was pared by 1 base and J by 7 bases, with 17 bases between. CDR1 and CDR2 from the germline V gene are SGHTA and FQGNSA. The CDR3 sequence is 16 residues long. CDR3 in amino acids: CASSLESWGPGNEQFF. In DNA, the CDR3 is TGTGCCAGCAGCTTAGAATCCTGGGGGCCGGGGAATGAGCAGTTCTTC.

The chain employs TRBV4-3 and TRBJ1-3; D is undetermined. Germline assignment: CDR1 LGHNA and CDR2 YSLEER. The CDR3 is made up of 17 amino acids. The germline V and J ends were trimmed by 0 bases and 2 bases, with 14 bases remaining between them. The CDR3 nucleotides are TGCGCCAGCAGCCAAGATGAAGCACGGGGTACTGGAAACACCATATATTTT. Protein sequence: CASSQDEARGTGNTIYF.

V gene TRBV11-1 combines with J gene TRBJ2-3; TRBD2 matches 9 bases. V lost 2 bases to trimming and J lost 1 base; unmatched junction nucleotides: 4. Germline lookup yields CDR1 SGHAT and CDR2 FQDESV (reference sequence). The CDR3 is made up of 16 amino acids. In DNA form, the CDR3 reads TGTGCCAGCAGCTTATGGCGCGGGGGGGGCACAGATACGCAGTATTTT. It yields the protein CASSLWRGGGTDTQYF. The variable domain in full, completed from reference TRBV11-1 and TRBJ2-3, reads EAEVAQSPRYKITEKSQAVAFWCDPISGHATLYWYRQILGQGPELLVQFQDESVVDDSQLPKDRFSAERLKGVDSTLKIQPAELGDSAMYLCASSLWRGGGTDTQYFGPGTRLTVL.

This chain connects TRBV6-2 or TRBV6-3 to TRBJ1-2; D is perhaps TRBD1 (5 bases). The CDR3 has 14 residues. Trimming stripped 5 bases from V and 2 bases from J, with 12 bases between. Germline CDR1 is MNHEY and CDR2 is SVGEGT. CDR3 in DNA: TGTGCCAGCAGTCGCCCACAGGCCAACTATGGCTACACCTTC. Residues: CASSRPQANYGYTF.

The chain's CDR3 is CASSEQGSSYEQYF. The CDR3 DNA follows: TGTGCCAGCAGTGAACAGGGAAGCTCCTACGAGCAGTACTTC. The rearrangement joins TRBV25-1 to TRBJ2-7; D might be TRBD1 (5 bases). The V end was cut by 2 bases, the J end by 0 bases, with 8 bases between. The CDR3 is 14 amino acids. CDR1 and CDR2 from the germline V gene are MGHDK and SYGVNS.

V gene TRBV27 combines with J gene TRBJ1-5; TRBD1 matches at 7 bases. CDR1 MNHEY and CDR2 SMNVEV come from the germline V gene (reference sequence). V dropped 6 bases and J dropped 5; count of bases not matched to a gene: 10. The CDR3 runs to 15 residues. The CDR3 region has the DNA TGTGCCAGCAGACCTACAGGGGACGATTATCAGCCCCAGCATTTT. Encoded protein: CASRPTGDDYQPQHF.